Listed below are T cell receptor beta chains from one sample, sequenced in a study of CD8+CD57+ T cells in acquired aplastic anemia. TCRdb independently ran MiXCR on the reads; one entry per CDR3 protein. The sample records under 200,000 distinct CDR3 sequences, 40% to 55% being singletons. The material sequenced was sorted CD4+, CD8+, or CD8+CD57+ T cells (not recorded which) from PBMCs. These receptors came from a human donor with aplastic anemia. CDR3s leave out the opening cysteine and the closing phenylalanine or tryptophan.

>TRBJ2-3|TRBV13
ASSLAAGGATDTQY
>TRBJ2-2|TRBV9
ASRGDPGELS
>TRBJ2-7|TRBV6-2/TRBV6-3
ASNNRVYEQY
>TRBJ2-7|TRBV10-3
AISESLYEQY
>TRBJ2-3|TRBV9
ASSGQQGRGDTQY
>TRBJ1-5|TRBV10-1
ASSLNPDPMDNQPQH
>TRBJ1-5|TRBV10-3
AISEFGTGEQPQH
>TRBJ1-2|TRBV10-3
AISVDRGHGYT
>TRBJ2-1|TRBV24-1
ATSDLKTGSDEQF
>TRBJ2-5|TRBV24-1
ATSDYRGETQY
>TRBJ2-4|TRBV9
ASSSGQGNIQY
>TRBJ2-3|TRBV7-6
ASSLIAGGGDTQY
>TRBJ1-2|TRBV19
ASSIVQNGYT
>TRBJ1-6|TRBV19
ASSISDSPLH
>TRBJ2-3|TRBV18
ASSPEKRDTQY
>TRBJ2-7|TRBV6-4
ASRAGQRAHEQY
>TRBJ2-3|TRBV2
ASRDRDTQY
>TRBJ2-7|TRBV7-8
ASGTGTLYEQY
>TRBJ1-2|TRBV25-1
ASSPGVGAYGYT
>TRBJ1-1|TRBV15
ATSSPNSKSQEAF
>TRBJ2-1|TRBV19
ASTETSLYNEQF
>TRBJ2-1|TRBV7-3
ASSSTSGEQF
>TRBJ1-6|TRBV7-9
ASSADRADSSPLH
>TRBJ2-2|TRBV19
ASKTGLGTAGELF
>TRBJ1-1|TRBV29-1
SAVSSRNTEAF
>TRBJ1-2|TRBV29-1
SVDGTGGSGYT
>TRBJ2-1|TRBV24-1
ATEWDSSNEQF
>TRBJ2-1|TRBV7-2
ASSLWSRNEQF
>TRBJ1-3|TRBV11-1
ASSLTDRRHLSGNTIY
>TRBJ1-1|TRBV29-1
STNQAQNTGAF
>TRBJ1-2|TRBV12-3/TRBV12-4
ASSSPGHNYGYT
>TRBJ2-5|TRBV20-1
SAHRDSQETQY
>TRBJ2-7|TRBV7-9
ASSFGRAEQY
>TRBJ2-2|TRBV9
ASSLFGTGDTGELF
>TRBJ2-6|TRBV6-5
ASSWTGAGANVLT
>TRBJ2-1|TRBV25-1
ASSADSALSYSEQF
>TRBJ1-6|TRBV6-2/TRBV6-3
ASRPRGGFGSPLH
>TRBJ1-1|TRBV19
ASGLSENTEAF
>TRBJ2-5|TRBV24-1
ATSDVEPGLEAQY
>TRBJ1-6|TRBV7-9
ASSSPTGGDSPLH
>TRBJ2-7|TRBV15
ATSLGRGYEQY
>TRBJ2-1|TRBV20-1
SAASGGGEQF
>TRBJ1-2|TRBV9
ASSGTEYGYT
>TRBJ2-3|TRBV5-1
ASSFSPGTHTDTQY
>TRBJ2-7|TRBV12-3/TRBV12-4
ASSLHSSSYEQY
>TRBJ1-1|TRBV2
ASSDARGVTEAF
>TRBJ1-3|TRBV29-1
SVDGGSENTIY
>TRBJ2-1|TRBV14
TSSQPGLAGGPQSYNEQF
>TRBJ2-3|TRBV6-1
ASSEPAGGADTQY
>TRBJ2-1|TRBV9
ASSVVLAGPQNEQF
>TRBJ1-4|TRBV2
ASSRTAVAPANEKLF